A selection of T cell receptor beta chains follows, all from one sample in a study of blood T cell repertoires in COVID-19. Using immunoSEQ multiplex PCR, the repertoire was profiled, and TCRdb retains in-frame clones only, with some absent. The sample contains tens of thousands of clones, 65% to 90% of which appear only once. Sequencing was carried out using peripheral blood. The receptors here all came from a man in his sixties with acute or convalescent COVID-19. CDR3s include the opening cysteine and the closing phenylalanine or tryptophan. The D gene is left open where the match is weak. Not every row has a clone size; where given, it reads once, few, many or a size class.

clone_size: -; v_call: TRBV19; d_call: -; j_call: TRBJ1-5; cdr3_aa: CASSTGGISNQPQHF; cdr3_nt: TGTGCCAGTAGTACCGGGGGGATTAGCAATCAGCCCCAGCATTTT
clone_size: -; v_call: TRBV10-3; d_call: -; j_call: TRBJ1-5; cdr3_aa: CAISDRNQPQHF; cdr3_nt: TGTGCCATCAGTGACCGGAATCAGCCCCAGCATTTT
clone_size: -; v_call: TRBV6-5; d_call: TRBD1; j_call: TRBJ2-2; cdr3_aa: CASMGGQGYTGELFF; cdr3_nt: TGTGCCAGCATGGGGGGACAGGGGTACACCGGGGAGCTGTTTTTT
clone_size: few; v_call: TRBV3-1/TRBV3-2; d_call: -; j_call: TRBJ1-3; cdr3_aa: CASKRGTHSGNTIYF; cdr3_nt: TGTGCCAGCAAACGAGGTACCCACTCTGGAAACACCATATATTTT
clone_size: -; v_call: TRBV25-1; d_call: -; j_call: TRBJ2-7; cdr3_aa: CASIGRGQSYEQYF; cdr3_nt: TGTGCCAGCATAGGGCGGGGGCAATCCTACGAGCAGTACTTC
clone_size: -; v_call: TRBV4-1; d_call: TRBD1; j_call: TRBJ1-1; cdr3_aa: CASSNRDRVNTEAFF; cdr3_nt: TGCGCCAGCAGCAACCGGGACAGAGTGAACACTGAAGCTTTCTTT
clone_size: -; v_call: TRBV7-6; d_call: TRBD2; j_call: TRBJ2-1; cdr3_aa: CASSEGLPRRDEQFF; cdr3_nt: TGTGCCAGCAGCGAGGGACTACCACGGCGGGATGAGCAGTTCTTC
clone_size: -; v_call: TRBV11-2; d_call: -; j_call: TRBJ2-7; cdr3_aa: CASSLGSGSPYEQYF; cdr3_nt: TGTGCCAGCAGCTTAGGTAGCGGAAGTCCGTACGAGCAGTACTTC
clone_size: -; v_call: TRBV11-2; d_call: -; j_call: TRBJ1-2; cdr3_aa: CASSSTAYYGYTF; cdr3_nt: TGTGCCAGCAGCTCAACTGCATACTATGGCTACACCTTC
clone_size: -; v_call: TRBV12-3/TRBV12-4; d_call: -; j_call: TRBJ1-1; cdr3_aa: CASTNGVLGAFF; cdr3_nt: TGTGCCAGCACCAACGGGGTTCTCGGGGCTTTCTTT
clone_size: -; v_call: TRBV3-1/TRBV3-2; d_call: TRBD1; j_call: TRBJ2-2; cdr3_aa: CASSPGTASTGELFF; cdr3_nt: TGTGCCAGCAGCCCGGGGACAGCATCCACCGGGGAGCTGTTTTTT
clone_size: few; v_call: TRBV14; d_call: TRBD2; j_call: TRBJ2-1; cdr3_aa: CASSQLAGQYNEQFF; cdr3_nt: TGTGCCAGCAGCCAACTAGCGGGACAGTACAATGAGCAGTTCTTC
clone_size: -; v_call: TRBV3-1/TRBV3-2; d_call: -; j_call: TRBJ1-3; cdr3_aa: CASSQDQSSGNTIYF; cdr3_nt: TGTGCCAGCAGCCAAGATCAGTCATCTGGAAACACCATATATTTT
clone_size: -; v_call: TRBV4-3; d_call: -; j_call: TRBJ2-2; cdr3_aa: CASSQSRLGTGELFF; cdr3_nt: TGCGCCAGCAGCCAATCGCGGCTTGGGACCGGGGAGCTGTTTTTT
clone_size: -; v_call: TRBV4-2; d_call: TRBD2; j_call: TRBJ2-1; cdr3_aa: CASSQIAGAGNEQFF; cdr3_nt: TGTGCCAGCAGCCAAATAGCGGGCGCTGGCAATGAGCAGTTCTTC
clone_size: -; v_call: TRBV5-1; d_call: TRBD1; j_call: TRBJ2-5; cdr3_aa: CASSLDDRAQETQYF; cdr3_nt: TGCGCCAGCAGCCTAGATGACAGGGCTCAAGAGACCCAGTACTTC
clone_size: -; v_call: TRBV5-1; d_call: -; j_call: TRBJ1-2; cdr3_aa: CASSVVVGENYGYTF; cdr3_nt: TGCGCCAGCAGCGTGGTTGTTGGAGAGAACTATGGCTACACCTTC
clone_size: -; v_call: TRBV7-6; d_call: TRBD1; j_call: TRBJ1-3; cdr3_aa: CASSPGGRIDSGNTIYF; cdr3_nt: TGTGCCAGCAGCCCAGGGGGTAGGATCGACTCTGGAAACACCATATATTTT
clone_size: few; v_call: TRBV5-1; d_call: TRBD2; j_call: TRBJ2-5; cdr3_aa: CASRASGRGETQYF; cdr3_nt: TGCGCCAGCAGGGCTAGCGGGAGGGGAGAGACCCAGTACTTC
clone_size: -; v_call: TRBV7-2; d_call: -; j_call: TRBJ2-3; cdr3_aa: CASSLHLDTQYF; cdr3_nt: TGTGCCAGCAGCTTACATTTGGATACGCAGTATTTT
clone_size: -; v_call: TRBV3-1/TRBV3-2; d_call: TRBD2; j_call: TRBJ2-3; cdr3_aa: CASSQEAGGRFGTDTQYF; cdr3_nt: TGTGCCAGCAGCCAAGAAGCGGGGGGGCGATTTGGCACAGATACGCAGTATTTT
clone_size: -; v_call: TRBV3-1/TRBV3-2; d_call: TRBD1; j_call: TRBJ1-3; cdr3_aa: CASSRQGNANTIYF; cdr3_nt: TGTGCCAGCAGCCGACAGGGGAACGCAAACACCATATATTTT
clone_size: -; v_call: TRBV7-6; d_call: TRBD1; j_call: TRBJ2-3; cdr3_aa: CASSLLSGQTTDTQYF; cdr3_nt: TGTGCCAGCAGCTTACTGTCGGGACAGACCACAGATACGCAGTATTTT
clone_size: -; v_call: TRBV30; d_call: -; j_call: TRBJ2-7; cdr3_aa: CAWSGASPYEQYF; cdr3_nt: TGTGCCTGGAGTGGGGCCAGCCCCTACGAGCAGTACTTC
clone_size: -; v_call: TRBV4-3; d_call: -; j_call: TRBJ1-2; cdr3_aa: CASSQDGGTSGYTF; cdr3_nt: TGCGCCAGCAGCCAAGATGGAGGGACCTCTGGCTACACCTTC
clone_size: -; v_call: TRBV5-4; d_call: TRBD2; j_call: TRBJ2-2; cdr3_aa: CASSFGGVNTGELFF; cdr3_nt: TGTGCCAGCAGCTTTGGGGGGGTGAACACCGGGGAGCTGTTTTTT
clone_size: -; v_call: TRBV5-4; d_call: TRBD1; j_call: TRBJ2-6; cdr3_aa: CASSLSGQGAPGANVLTF; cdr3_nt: TGTGCCAGCAGCTTGTCGGGACAGGGGGCGCCTGGGGCCAACGTCCTGACTTTC
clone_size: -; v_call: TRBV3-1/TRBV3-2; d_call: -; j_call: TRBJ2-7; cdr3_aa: CASSQDRGGGREQYF; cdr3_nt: TGTGCCAGCAGCCAAGATAGAGGGGGGGGCCGCGAGCAGTACTTC
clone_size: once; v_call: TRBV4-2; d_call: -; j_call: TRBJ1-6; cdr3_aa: CASSQFFRAGNSPLHF; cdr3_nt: TGTGCCAGCAGCCAATTTTTCCGGGCGGGTAATTCACCCCTCCACTTT
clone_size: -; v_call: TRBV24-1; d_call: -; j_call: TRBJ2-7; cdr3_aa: CATSDPVEVAYEQYF; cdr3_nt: TGTGCCACCAGTGACCCGGTGGAGGTGGCCTACGAGCAGTACTTC
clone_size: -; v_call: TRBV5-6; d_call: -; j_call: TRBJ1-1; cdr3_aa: CASSSQTSRTEAFF; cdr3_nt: TGTGCCAGCAGCTCTCAGACAAGTCGCACTGAAGCTTTCTTT
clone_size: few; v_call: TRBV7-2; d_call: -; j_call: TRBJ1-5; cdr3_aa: CASSPPGREDQPQHF; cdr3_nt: TGTGCCAGCAGCCCCCCGGGGAGGGAGGACCAGCCCCAGCATTTT
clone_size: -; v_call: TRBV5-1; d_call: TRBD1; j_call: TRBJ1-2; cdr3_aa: CASSLSHGQGDYGYTF; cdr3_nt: TGCGCCAGCAGCTTGTCCCACGGACAGGGAGACTATGGCTACACCTTC
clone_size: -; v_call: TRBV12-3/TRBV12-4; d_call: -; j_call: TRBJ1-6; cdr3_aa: CASKGVENSPLHF; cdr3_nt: TGTGCCAGCAAGGGGGTAGAAAATTCACCCCTCCACTTT
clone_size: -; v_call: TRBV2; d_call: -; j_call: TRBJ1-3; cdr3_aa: CASSATVGNTIYF; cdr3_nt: TGTGCCAGCAGTGCGACAGTGGGAAACACCATATATTTT
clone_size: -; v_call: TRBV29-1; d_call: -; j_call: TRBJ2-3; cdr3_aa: CSVVVSGTDTQYF; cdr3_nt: TGCAGCGTTGTCGTTAGCGGCACAGATACGCAGTATTTT
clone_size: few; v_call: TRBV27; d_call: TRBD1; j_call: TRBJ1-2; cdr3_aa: CASSLGTGLRGYTF; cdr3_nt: TGTGCCAGCAGTTTGGGGACAGGGTTGCGAGGCTACACCTTC
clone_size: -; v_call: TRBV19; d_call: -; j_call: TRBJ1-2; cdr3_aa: CASNTRHTTNYGYTF; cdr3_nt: TGTGCCAGTAACACGAGACACACCACTAACTATGGCTACACCTTC
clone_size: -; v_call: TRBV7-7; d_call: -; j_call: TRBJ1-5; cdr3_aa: CASSLAQGGTRSNQPQHF; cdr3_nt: TGTGCCAGCAGCTTAGCGCAGGGAGGTACCCGAAGCAATCAGCCCCAGCATTTT
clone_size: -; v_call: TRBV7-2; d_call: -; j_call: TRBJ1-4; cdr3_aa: CASSLVGTRNEKLFF; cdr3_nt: TGTGCCAGCAGCTTAGTCGGGACACGGAATGAAAAACTGTTTTTT
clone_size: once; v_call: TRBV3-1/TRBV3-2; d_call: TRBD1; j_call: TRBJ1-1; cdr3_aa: CASSQGQGLTEAFF; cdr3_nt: TGTGCCAGCAGCCAAGGACAGGGGCTTACGGAAGCTTTCTTT
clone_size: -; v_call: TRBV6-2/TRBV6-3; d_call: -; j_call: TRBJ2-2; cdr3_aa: CASSSLESSANTGELFF; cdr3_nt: TGTGCCAGCAGTTCCCTCGAGAGCAGCGCAAACACCGGGGAGCTGTTTTTT
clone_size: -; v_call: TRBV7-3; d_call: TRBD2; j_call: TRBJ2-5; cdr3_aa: CASSFGSGSGTQYF; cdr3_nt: TGTGCCAGCAGCTTCGGTAGCGGGAGTGGGACCCAGTACTTC
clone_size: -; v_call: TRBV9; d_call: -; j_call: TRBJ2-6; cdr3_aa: CASSSRVGHSGANVLTF; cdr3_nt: TGTGCCAGCAGCTCCAGGGTAGGACACTCTGGGGCCAACGTCCTGACTTTC
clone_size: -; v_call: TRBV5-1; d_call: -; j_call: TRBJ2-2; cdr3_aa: CASSLLLGQGSTGELFF; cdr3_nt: TGCGCCAGCAGCTTGTTATTAGGGCAGGGTTCAACCGGGGAGCTGTTTTTT
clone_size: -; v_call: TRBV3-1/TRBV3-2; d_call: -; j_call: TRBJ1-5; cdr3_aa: CASSSGGGVNQPQHF; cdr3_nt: TGTGCCAGCAGCTCGGGAGGGGGGGTAAATCAGCCCCAGCATTTT
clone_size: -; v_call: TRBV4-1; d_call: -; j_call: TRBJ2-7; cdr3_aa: CASSQEAGLQYF; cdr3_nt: TGCGCCAGCAGCCAAGAGGCAGGCCTGCAGTACTTC